This entry features one T cell receptor (beta chain) sequence. PCR was performed using 60 Vbeta and 13 Jbeta primers. TCRdb keeps only in-frame clones here, not all; method: immunoSEQ multiplex PCR. In the table there are just over 150,000 clones, about 85% of which are singletons. The sample originates from a study of cytomegalovirus exposure and HLA in healthy donors. The material sequenced was PBMCs. The clonotype originates from a man aged 18-30 years in good health and CMV-seropositive.

The CDR3 spells CASATGTSNSYEQYF. Written as DNA, the CDR3 is TGCGCCAGCGCCACAGGAACCTCCAACTCCTACGAGCAGTACTTC. The V and J genes are TRBV5-1 and TRBJ2-5; maybe TRBD1 (5 bases). Near its end, the DNA agrees better with TRBJ2-7, so the J call may be wrong. The CDR3 spans 15 residues. Germline V gives CDR1 SGHRS, CDR2 YFSETQ.